These T cell receptor beta chains were read from a single sample in a study of T cells in Graves' hyperthyroidism and ophthalmopathy. TCRdb analysed the multiplex PCR reads with MiXCR anew, one entry per CDR3 protein. Among a few hundred thousand distinct CDR3 sequences, roughly an eighth were seen once, and the ten largest hold about 5%. Sequences were obtained from blood. Receptors originate from a woman between 18 and 29 years old with Graves' hyperthyroidism. CDR3s include the opening cysteine and the closing phenylalanine or tryptophan. D genes are given only for firm matches. Expanded clones are given a class, and other clones once, few, many or no size at all.

d_call	j_call	v_call	clone_size	cdr3_nt	cdr3_aa
TRBD1	TRBJ2-2	TRBV27	-	TGTGCCAGCAGTACCTGGACAGGGACGAACACCGGGGAGCTGTTTTTT	CASSTWTGTNTGELFF
-	TRBJ2-2	TRBV6-6	many	TGTGCCAGCAGTTACACAGGGAACGCCGGGGAGCTGTTTTTT	CASSYTGNAGELFF
TRBD1	TRBJ1-2	TRBV6-2/TRBV6-3	many	TGTGCCAGCAGTTACTCGATCGACGGACAGGGGGACTATGGCTACACCTTC	CASSYSIDGQGDYGYTF
-	TRBJ1-1	TRBV20-1	many	TGCAGTGCCGTCTGGGGACTTTTCACAGAAGCTTTCTTT	CSAVWGLFTEAFF
-	TRBJ2-7	TRBV20-1	many	TGCAGTGCTGCACATGGTTACGAGCAGTACTTC	CSAAHGYEQYF
TRBD1	TRBJ2-7	TRBV18	few	TGTGCCAGCTCACTCCACCCGGGACAGGGGAGGAGCGAGCAGTACTTC	CASSLHPGQGRSEQYF
-	TRBJ1-6	TRBV5-4	-	TGTGCCAGCAGCGAAGACAGTTCACCCCTCCACTTT	CASSEDSSPLHF
-	TRBJ1-5	TRBV20-1	few	TGCAGTGCTAGAGAACCATTGGGGAATCAGCCCCAGCATTTT	CSAREPLGNQPQHF
TRBD1	TRBJ1-2	TRBV12-5	few	TGTGCTAGTGGTTTGGTAGAAGACAGGGCTGGCTACACCTTC	CASGLVEDRAGYTF
TRBD1	TRBJ1-1	TRBV19	few	TGTGCCAGTAGTCCTCACCTGGGACAGGATGAAGCTTTCTTT	CASSPHLGQDEAFF
TRBD2	TRBJ2-1	TRBV11-2	many	TGTGCCAGCAGCTTAGATAGAGCGGGGACCTACAATGAGCAGTTCTTC	CASSLDRAGTYNEQFF
-	TRBJ1-1	TRBV18	many	TGTGCCAGCTCCCCAATCGGTGGGGGAGGCACTGAAGCTTTCTTT	CASSPIGGGGTEAFF
-	TRBJ2-1	TRBV11-1	many	TGTGCCAGCAGCTTAGACGGGACGGAATACAATGAGCAGTTCTTC	CASSLDGTEYNEQFF
TRBD1	TRBJ1-5	TRBV6-1	many	TGTGCCAGCAGGGAGTGGACCAGGGGGCGGAATCAGCCCCAGCATTTT	CASREWTRGRNQPQHF
-	TRBJ1-2	TRBV28	few	TGTGCCAGCAGTTTACCCCTACCTGGGGGTTCCTATGGCTACACCTTC	CASSLPLPGGSYGYTF
-	TRBJ1-1	TRBV11-1	-	TGTGCCAGCGGCCCACGCCGGGATAACACTGAAGCTTTCTTT	CASGPRRDNTEAFF
-	TRBJ2-3	TRBV7-8	many	TGTGCCAGCAGCTTAGAACGTAGAGATACGCAGTATTTT	CASSLERRDTQYF
TRBD1	TRBJ1-2	TRBV7-2	many	TGTGCCAGCAGCCCAGACAGGGGCCATGGCTACACCTTC	CASSPDRGHGYTF
-	TRBJ2-2	TRBV7-6	-	TGTGCCAGCAACCCTACCACAGGGATCACCGGGGAGCTGTTTTTT	CASNPTTGITGELFF
TRBD1	TRBJ2-5	TRBV5-1	few	TGCGCCAGCAGCATACAGGGGGCGCCCCAAGAGACCCAGTACTTC	CASSIQGAPQETQYF
-	TRBJ2-7	TRBV11-2	many	TGTGCCAGCAGCTTAGTGCGGAATACCTACGAGCAGTACTTC	CASSLVRNTYEQYF
-	TRBJ2-1	TRBV5-1	many	TGCGCCAGCTCAAACAGAGGACTTCAGGACAATGAGCAGTTCTTC	CASSNRGLQDNEQFF
-	TRBJ2-1	TRBV11-2	many	TGTGCCAGCAGCCCCCCAAAGCGTGCTGAGCAGTTCTTC	CASSPPKRAEQFF
-	TRBJ1-2	TRBV20-1	few	TGCAGTGCCACCGGGACACCTAACTATGGCTACACCTTC	CSATGTPNYGYTF
-	TRBJ1-1	TRBV5-1	few	TGCGCCAGCACCCTTATGGACGGCACTGAAGCTTTCTTT	CASTLMDGTEAFF
-	TRBJ2-7	TRBV6-1	few	TGTGCCAGCAGTGGACAGTACGAGCAGTACTTC	CASSGQYEQYF
-	TRBJ2-5	TRBV6-1	-	TGTGCCAGCAGTGAAGGGCCTAATAGGGGGACCCAGTACTTC	CASSEGPNRGTQYF
-	TRBJ2-5	TRBV5-1	few	TGCGCCAGCAGCTTGGCTGTGCTGAAGACCCAGTACTTC	CASSLAVLKTQYF
TRBD1	TRBJ1-1	TRBV19	few	TGTGCCAGTAGTACAAGGACAGGGCGGGACACTGAAGCTTTCTTT	CASSTRTGRDTEAFF
-	TRBJ2-7	TRBV29-1	-	TGCAGCGTTGAAGGGCAGACCTTGGGGCAGTACTTC	CSVEGQTLGQYF
TRBD1	TRBJ1-1	TRBV11-2	few	TGTGCCAGCAGCTTAGGTTACAGGGGAGCCACTGAAGCTTTCTTT	CASSLGYRGATEAFF
TRBD2	TRBJ2-1	TRBV20-1	many	TGCAGTGCTACCCCGGGACTAGCGGGTTATGAGCAGTTCTTC	CSATPGLAGYEQFF
-	TRBJ2-7	TRBV19	few	TGTGCCAGTAGTATGTCCGGAAGCTACGAGCAGTACTTC	CASSMSGSYEQYF
-	TRBJ2-7	TRBV12-3/TRBV12-4	many	TGTGCCAGCAGTTGGGGCCGAAAATACGAGCAGTACTTC	CASSWGRKYEQYF
-	TRBJ2-1	TRBV25-1	-	TGTGCCAGCAGTGAATTATCACTAACCTACAATGAGCAGTTCTTC	CASSELSLTYNEQFF
TRBD2	TRBJ2-2	TRBV28	-	TGTGCCAGCAGTTTATCTAGGACTAGCGGGAGTAGATGGACCAGGGAGCTGTTTTTT	CASSLSRTSGSRWTRELFF
-	TRBJ2-2	TRBV7-2	many	TGTGCCAGCAGCCCGGTGGTAGGCGGGGAGCTGTTTTTT	CASSPVVGGELFF
-	TRBJ1-2	TRBV6-1	few	TGTGCCAGCAGGAATTGGACCTGGTCTGGCTACACCTTC	CASRNWTWSGYTF
TRBD1	TRBJ2-1	TRBV5-5	few	TGTGCCAGCAGCTTCAAAGACAGGGGGGGGTCCTACAATGAGCAGTTCTTC	CASSFKDRGGSYNEQFF
-	TRBJ2-1	TRBV9	many	TGTGCCAGCAGCAGCAGCGGAGGTACCTACAATGAGCAGTTCTTC	CASSSSGGTYNEQFF
-	TRBJ1-5	TRBV25-1	many	TGTGCCAGCAGTGAATCGGCAAGTGGGGGCAATCAGCCCCAGCATTTT	CASSESASGGNQPQHF
-	TRBJ2-6	TRBV14	few	TGTGCCAGCAGCCAAGAGCCTGGGCTCCTGACTTTC	CASSQEPGLLTF
TRBD2	TRBJ2-7	TRBV19	-	TGTGCCAGTACTCGCGGGAGATCCTACGAGCAGTACTTC	CASTRGRSYEQYF
TRBD2	TRBJ2-6	TRBV9	few	TGTGCCAGCAGCGTAGGAGCTAGCGGGCCCTCTGGGGCCAACGTCCTGACTTTC	CASSVGASGPSGANVLTF
-	TRBJ2-7	TRBV12-3/TRBV12-4	-	TGTGCCAGCACGGTCTCAGAGTCGTACGAGCAGTACTTC	CASTVSESYEQYF
-	TRBJ2-7	TRBV12-3/TRBV12-4	many	TGTGCCAGCAGTTTACGACCGACAGGAGTTGGTTACGAGCAGTACTTC	CASSLRPTGVGYEQYF
-	TRBJ2-7	TRBV3-1	-	TGTGCCAGCAGACCGGGACCACGTTCCTACGAGCAGTACTTC	CASRPGPRSYEQYF
-	TRBJ1-5	TRBV19	-	TGTGCCAGTAGTATACTGCGGGTCAGCTTCAATCAGCCCCAGCATTTT	CASSILRVSFNQPQHF
TRBD2	TRBJ2-5	TRBV13	many	TGTGCCAGCAGCCAGGGACTAGCGGGAGAGACCCAGTACTTC	CASSQGLAGETQYF
-	TRBJ2-1	TRBV28	many	TGTGCCAGCAGCCAGCGGACCCGCTCCTACAATGAGCAGTTCTTC	CASSQRTRSYNEQFF
TRBD1	TRBJ1-2	TRBV12-3/TRBV12-4	few	TGTGCCAGCAGGGACAGGGAGGGTGGCTACACCTTC	CASRDREGGYTF
-	TRBJ2-1	TRBV28	many	TGTGCCAGCAGTTTTCTTGGCTCCTACAATGAGCAGTTCTTC	CASSFLGSYNEQFF